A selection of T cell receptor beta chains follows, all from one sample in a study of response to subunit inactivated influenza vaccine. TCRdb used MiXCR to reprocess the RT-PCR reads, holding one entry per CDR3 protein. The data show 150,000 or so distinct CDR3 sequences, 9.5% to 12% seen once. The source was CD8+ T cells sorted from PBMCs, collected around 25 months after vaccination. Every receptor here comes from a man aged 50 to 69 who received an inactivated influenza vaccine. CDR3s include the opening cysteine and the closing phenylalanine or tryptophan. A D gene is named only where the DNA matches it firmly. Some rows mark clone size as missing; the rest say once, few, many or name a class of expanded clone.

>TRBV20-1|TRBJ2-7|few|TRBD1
CSARDVRGHEQYF
TGCAGTGCTAGAGATGTCAGGGGGCACGAGCAGTACTTC
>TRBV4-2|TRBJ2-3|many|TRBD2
CASSVLAGGSSTDTQYF
TGTGCCAGCAGCGTTCTAGCGGGAGGTTCTAGCACAGATACGCAGTATTTT
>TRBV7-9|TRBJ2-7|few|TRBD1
CASSFAYSETGPYEQYF
TGTGCCAGCAGCTTTGCTTATTCAGAGACAGGGCCCTACGAGCAGTACTTC
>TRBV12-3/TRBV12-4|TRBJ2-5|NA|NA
CASSPLRVQETQYF
TGTGCCAGCAGTCCGTTAAGGGTTCAAGAGACCCAGTACTTC
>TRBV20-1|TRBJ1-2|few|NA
CSAIYGQIYGYTF
TGCAGTGCTATATATGGCCAGATCTATGGCTACACCTTC
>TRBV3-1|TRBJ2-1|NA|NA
CASSQDSATSFEQFF
TGTGCCAGCAGCCAAGATTCCGCTACTAGCTTTGAGCAGTTCTTC
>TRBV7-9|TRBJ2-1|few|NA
CASSTIQGAYNEQFF
TGTGCCAGCAGCACCATACAGGGAGCCTACAATGAGCAGTTCTTC
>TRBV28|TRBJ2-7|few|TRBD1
CASIDRAFPSYEQYF
TGTGCCAGCATCGACAGGGCATTCCCCTCCTACGAGCAGTACTTC
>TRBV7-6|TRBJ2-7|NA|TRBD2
CASSLGVLAGDGYEQYF
TGTGCCAGCAGCTTAGGGGTACTAGCGGGAGACGGTTACGAGCAGTACTTC
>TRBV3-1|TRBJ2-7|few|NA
CASSQGGSQRFSYEQYF
TGTGCCAGCAGCCAAGGTGGGAGCCAGCGGTTCTCCTACGAGCAGTACTTC
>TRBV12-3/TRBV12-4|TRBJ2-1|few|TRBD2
CASGPGLAGFNEQFF
TGTGCCAGCGGCCCGGGACTAGCGGGTTTCAATGAGCAGTTCTTC
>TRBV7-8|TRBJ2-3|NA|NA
CASSFSSPFTDTQYF
TGTGCCAGCAGCTTCTCTAGTCCATTCACAGATACGCAGTATTTT
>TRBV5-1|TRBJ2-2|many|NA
CASSLIAGELFF
TGCGCCAGCAGCTTGATCGCCGGGGAGCTGTTTTTT
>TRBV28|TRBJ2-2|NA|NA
CASSPTAFTGELFF
TGTGCCAGCAGTCCGACTGCGTTCACCGGGGAGCTGTTTTTT
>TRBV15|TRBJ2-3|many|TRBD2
CATSRDVGLAGDTQYF
TGTGCCACCAGCAGAGATGTAGGACTAGCGGGAGATACGCAGTATTTT
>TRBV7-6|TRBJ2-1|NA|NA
CASSPEAAELYNEQFF
TGTGCCAGCAGCCCAGAGGCGGCGGAGCTATACAATGAGCAGTTCTTC
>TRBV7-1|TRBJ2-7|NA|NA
CASSLTASTYEQYF
TGTGCCAGCAGTTTGACAGCCTCCACCTACGAGCAGTACTTC
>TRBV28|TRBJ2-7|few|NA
CASSSAGTVLTYEQYF
TGTGCCAGCAGTTCAGCCGGGACGGTTTTAACCTACGAGCAGTACTTC
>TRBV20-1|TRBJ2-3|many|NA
CSALIWRTDTQYF
TGCAGTGCTCTTATATGGCGCACAGATACGCAGTATTTT
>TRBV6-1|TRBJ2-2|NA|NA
CASSEWAAIYGELFF
TGTGCCAGCAGTGAATGGGCGGCTATTTACGGGGAGCTGTTTTTT
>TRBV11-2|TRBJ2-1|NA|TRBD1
CASSLEAGGGDEQFF
TGTGCCAGCAGCTTAGAGGCAGGGGGTGGCGATGAGCAGTTCTTC
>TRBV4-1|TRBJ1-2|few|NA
CASSQDRTRTF
TGCGCCAGCAGCCAAGATAGGACGAGGACCTTC
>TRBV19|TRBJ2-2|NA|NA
CATVLTGELFF
TGTGCCACGGTTTTAACCGGGGAGCTGTTTTTT
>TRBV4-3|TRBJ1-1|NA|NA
CASSQDPRQENTEAFF
TGCGCCAGCAGCCAAGATCCGCGGCAGGAGAACACTGAAGCTTTCTTT
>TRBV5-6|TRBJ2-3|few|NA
CASSSLWGDTQYF
TGTGCCAGCAGCTCGCTCTGGGGAGATACGCAGTATTTT
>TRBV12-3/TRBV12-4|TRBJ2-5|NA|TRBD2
CASSFPISGGQETQYF
TGTGCCAGCAGTTTTCCGATTAGCGGGGGTCAAGAGACCCAGTACTTC
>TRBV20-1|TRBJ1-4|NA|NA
CSASLPTNEKLFF
TGCAGTGCTAGTCTTCCAACTAATGAAAAACTGTTTTTT
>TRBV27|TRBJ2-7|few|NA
CASSLIGFASYEQYF
TGTGCCAGCAGTTTGATAGGGTTCGCTAGCTACGAGCAGTACTTC
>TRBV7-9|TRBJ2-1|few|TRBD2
CASSTSGGALYNEQFF
TGTGCCAGCAGCACTAGCGGGGGGGCCTTGTACAATGAGCAGTTCTTC
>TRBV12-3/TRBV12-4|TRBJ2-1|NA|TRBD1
CASSLTGGLGNEQFF
TGTGCCAGCAGTTTAACAGGGGGCCTAGGCAATGAGCAGTTCTTC
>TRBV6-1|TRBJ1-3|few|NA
CASSRQATSGNTIYF
TGTGCCAGCAGTAGACAGGCTACCTCTGGAAACACCATATATTTT
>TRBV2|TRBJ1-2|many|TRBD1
CASGGKLDREYGYTF
TGTGCCAGCGGGGGGAAATTGGACAGGGAATATGGCTACACCTTC
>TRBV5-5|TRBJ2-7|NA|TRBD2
CASSSVGLSYEQYF
TGTGCCAGCAGCTCCGTGGGACTAAGCTACGAGCAGTACTTC
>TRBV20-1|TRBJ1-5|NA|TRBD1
CSASWTGNSNQPQHF
TGCAGTGCTTCTTGGACAGGGAATAGCAATCAGCCCCAGCATTTT
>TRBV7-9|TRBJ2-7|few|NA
CASSLPRDTNSYEQYF
TGTGCCAGCAGCTTACCACGGGACACCAACTCCTACGAGCAGTACTTC
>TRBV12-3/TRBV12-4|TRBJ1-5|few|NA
CASSLYLGSNQPQHF
TGTGCCAGCAGTTTATACCTAGGAAGCAATCAGCCCCAGCATTTT
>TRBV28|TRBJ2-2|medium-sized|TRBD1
CASSLLATGDGELFF
TGTGCCAGCAGTTTACTTGCCACAGGGGACGGGGAGCTGTTTTTT
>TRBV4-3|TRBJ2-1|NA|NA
CASSQVSRGEQFF
TGCGCCAGCAGCCAAGTTAGTAGGGGTGAGCAGTTCTTC
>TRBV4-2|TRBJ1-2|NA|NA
CASSPLLSTGFRGYTF
TGTGCCAGCAGCCCCCTCTTGAGCACAGGGTTTCGTGGCTACACCTTC
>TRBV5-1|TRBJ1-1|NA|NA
CASSLGQPLNTEAFF
TGCGCCAGCAGCTTGGGACAGCCATTGAACACTGAAGCTTTCTTT
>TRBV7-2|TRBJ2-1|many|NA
CASSEVGGLYYEQFF
TGTGCCAGCAGCGAGGTCGGGGGGCTTTACTATGAGCAGTTCTTC
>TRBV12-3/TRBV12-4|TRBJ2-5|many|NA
CASSRQELQETQYF
TGTGCCAGCAGTAGACAGGAACTCCAAGAGACCCAGTACTTC
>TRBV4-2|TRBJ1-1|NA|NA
CASSQELGWAEAFF
TGTGCCAGCAGCCAAGAACTGGGGTGGGCTGAAGCTTTCTTT
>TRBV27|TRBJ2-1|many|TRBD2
CASSLSPSGRAPYNEQFF
TGTGCCAGCAGTTTATCTCCTAGCGGGAGGGCCCCCTACAATGAGCAGTTCTTC
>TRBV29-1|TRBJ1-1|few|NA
CSGLGQPEAFF
TGCAGCGGGCTCGGACAGCCTGAAGCTTTCTTT
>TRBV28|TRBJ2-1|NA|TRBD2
CASSLGAGDEQFF
TGTGCCAGCAGTTTGGGAGCGGGGGATGAGCAGTTCTTC
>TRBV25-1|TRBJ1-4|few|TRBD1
CASSEWGQDEKLFF
TGTGCCAGCAGTGAATGGGGACAGGATGAAAAACTGTTTTTT
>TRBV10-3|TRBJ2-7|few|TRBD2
CAISDIAGLRYEQYF
TGTGCCATCAGTGATATAGCGGGACTGAGATACGAGCAGTACTTC
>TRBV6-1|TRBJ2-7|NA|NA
CASKRGFYEQYF
TGTGCCAGCAAAAGGGGGTTCTACGAGCAGTACTTC
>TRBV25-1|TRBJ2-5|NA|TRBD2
CASSETSGRGETQYF
TGTGCCAGCAGTGAGACTAGCGGGAGGGGAGAGACCCAGTACTTC